The clone carrying this TCR beta chain was counted many times. Its antigen is unidentified. A second PCR, run for roughly 7 to 11 cycles, used a sample-barcoded 5' primer plus a J-beta primer mix. TCRdb analysed the 5' RACE reads with MiXCR anew, one entry per CDR3 protein. The data show about 1.7 million distinct CDR3 sequences, with about 30% seen just once and 7.7% held by the top ten. This specimen belongs to a study of blood T cells in healthy people across ages. Study outcomes and limitations: Both naive CD4+ cell counts and diversity were greater in long-lived donors than in aged donors. Total diversity from one million sequenced T cells was likely underestimated.

The specimen sequenced was blood. The receptor was isolated from a woman aged 30 to 39 in good health.

The CDR3 DNA reads as TGCAGTGCTACCGTGGGAAACCTAGCCAAAAACATTCAGTACTTC. This encodes CSATVGNLAKNIQYF. The chain uses TRBV20-1 and TRBJ2-4; D is unclear. The CDR3 runs to 15 residues. Germline V gene lookup returns CDR1 DFQATT and CDR2 SNEGSKA (reference sequence). Trimming took off 4 bases at V and 0 bases at J, with 13 bases between the two ends.